Following are 23 T cell receptor beta chains from one sample sequenced in a study of cytomegalovirus exposure and HLA in healthy donors. It was with 60 Vbeta and 13 Jbeta primers that the PCR ran. Clones were sequenced by immunoSEQ multiplex PCR, and TCRdb holds only the in-frame ones, with some missing. Of around 160,000 clones listed, approximately 80% were seen once; the top ten hold less than 15%. Material: PBMCs. The receptors were sampled from a man in his forties or fifties in good health and CMV-seropositive.

The chain carries TRBV7-3 and TRBJ1-2; D is unclear. Trimming stripped 4 bases from V and 6 bases from J, with 12 bases between. The CDR3 has 13 amino acids. Looked up from germline, CDR1 is SGHTA and CDR2 is FQGTGA. CDR3 sequence reads: CASSSGPTNGYTF. DNA of the CDR3: TGTGCCAGCAGCTCCGGTCCGACTAATGGCTACACCTTC.

The V call is TRBV4-1, the J call TRBJ2-7, with a tentative D call TRBD1 (8 bases). Germline V gives CDR1 MGHRA, CDR2 YSYEKL. V was trimmed by 4 bases and J by 7 bases, leaving 11 bases between them. This CDR3 contains 12 residues. CDR3 in DNA: TGCGCCAGCAGCCTACAGGGGGGGGAGCAGTACTTC. Protein product: CASSLQGGEQYF.

This CDR3 reads CASSLSEAKNIQYF. CDR3 nucleotide sequence: TGTGCCAGCAGTTTAAGCGAAGCCAAAAACATTCAGTACTTC. The rearrangement uses TRBV28 and TRBJ2-4, with no clear D. The V gene lost 2 bases and the J gene lost 0 bases, with 5 bases spanning the gap. The CDR3 totals 14 residues. Germline CDR1 is MDHEN and CDR2 is SYDVKM.

This sequence joins TRBV6-6 and TRBJ2-5; D is unclear. From germline, CDR1 is MNHNY and CDR2 SVGAGI (reference sequence). The CDR3 totals 13 residues. Between the trimmed V and J ends, which lost 10 bases and 2 bases, there was a span of 14 bases. CDR3 amino acids: CAKERRRQETQYF. CDR3 nucleotides: TGTGCCAAAGAGAGGAGACGGCAAGAGACCCAGTACTTC.

The J gene is TRBJ2-2, the V gene TRBV4-3; TRBD1 matches 12 bases. CDR3 size: 17 residues. Germline assignment: CDR1 LGHNA and CDR2 YSLEER. V lost 1 base to trimming and J lost 6 bases; unmatched junction nucleotides: 6. The CDR3 coding sequence is TGCGCCAGCAGCCAAGGTCCGGGACAGGGGGCGTCCGGGGAGCTGTTTTTT. As protein: CASSQGPGQGASGELFF.

The rearrangement joins TRBV6-6 to TRBJ2-7; the D gene is possibly TRBD2 (5 bases). Germline V CDR1 and CDR2: MNHNY, SVGAGI (reference sequence). V was cut by 6 bases and J by 3 bases, with 12 bases left in between. The CDR3 runs to 13 residues. The CDR3 DNA reads as TGTGCCAGCAGGCCAACTAGTGACTACGAGCAGTACTTC. Translation gives CASRPTSDYEQYF.

The chain uses TRBV5-5 and TRBJ2-6; 8 nucleotides align to TRBD1. The V gene end was trimmed by 1 base and the J gene end by 0 bases; junction bases not matched to a gene: 6. Germline V CDR1 and CDR2: SGHKS, YYEKEE (reference sequence). This CDR3 comprises 18 residues. Here the CDR3 reads CASSLSDRGISGANVLTF. The DNA of the CDR3 is TGTGCCAGCAGCTTGTCCGACAGGGGAATCTCTGGGGCCAACGTCCTGACTTTC. Supplemented by reference TRBV5-5 and TRBJ2-6, the full variable domain reads DAGVTQSPTHLIKTRGQQVTLRCSPISGHKSVSWYQQVLGQGPQFIFQYYEKEERGRGNFPDRFSARQFPNYSSELNVNALLLGDSALYLCASSLSDRGISGANVLTFGAGSRLTVL.

The chain combines TRBV5-1 with TRBJ1-1; perhaps TRBD1 as D (5 bases). The CDR3 contains 16 residues. Germline lookup yields CDR1 SGHRS and CDR2 YFSETQ. V dropped 0 bases and J dropped 0 bases, with 12 bases sitting between them. CDR3 region: CASSLVGGRMNTEAFF. Here the CDR3 DNA reads TGCGCCAGCAGCTTGGTGGGGGGTCGAATGAACACTGAAGCTTTCTTT. The whole variable domain, filled in from reference TRBV5-1 and TRBJ1-1, reads KAGVTQTPRYLIKTRGQQVTLSCSPISGHRSVSWYQQTPGQGLQFLFEYFSETQRNKGNFPGRFSGRQFSNSRSEMNVSTLELGDSALYLCASSLVGGRMNTEAFFGQGTRLTVV.

The V call is TRBV10-2, the J call TRBJ2-3, with D possibly TRBD2 on 5 matching bases. The ends were cut back, 7 bases at V and 6 bases at J, with 14 bases in the middle. Per the germline V gene, CDR1 is WSHSY and CDR2 is SAAADI. The length of the CDR3 is 13 residues. CDR3 bases: TGCGCCAGCACCCTTGGGCTAGCCGATACGCAGTATTTT. Translated: CASTLGLADTQYF.

Comment on this clone: One end of the junction does not line up with germline, which may come from a read error. V usage is TRBV7-7 and J usage is TRBJ2-1; D ambiguous. The CDR3 loop spans 13 amino acids. Germline lookup yields CDR1 SSHAT and CDR2 FNYEAQ (reference sequence). The CDR3 DNA is TGTGCTAGCAGCTTAGACGCGGTCACTGAGCAGTTCTTC. Protein: CASSLDAVTEQFF.

The chain carries TRBV9 and TRBJ2-2, with 10 nucleotides matching TRBD2. In germline, CDR1 is SGDLS, CDR2 YYNGEE. The V and J ends lost 0 bases and 5 bases, in that order; junction bases with no gene match: 10. This CDR3 is built from 18 residues. The DNA for the CDR3 is TGTGCCAGCAGCGTAGCCGGAGGGGTTAGCGGGAGGACCGGGGAGCTGTTTTTT. Its protein is CASSVAGGVSGRTGELFF.

The CDR3 region is CASGSGRAATEAFF. The CDR3 region has the DNA TGCGCCAGCGGATCGGGCAGGGCGGCCACTGAAGCTTTCTTT. The chain is built from TRBV5-1 and TRBJ1-1; maybe TRBD1 (5 bases). Germline V gene lookup returns CDR1 SGHRS and CDR2 YFSETQ. The ends were cut back, 7 bases at V and 4 bases at J, with 17 bases in the middle. This CDR3 region has 14 residues.

The V call is TRBV4-3, the J call TRBJ2-1; no definite D call. CDR1 is LGHNA and CDR2 is YSLEER in the germline V gene. The CDR3 extends over 16 amino acids. Deletions cut 1 base from V and 0 bases from J, with 10 bases between. The CDR3 region is CASSQGAADSYNEQFF. CDR3 coding DNA: TGCGCCAGCAGCCAAGGGGCCGCTGACTCCTACAATGAGCAGTTCTTC.

This rearrangement joins TRBV27 to TRBJ2-1; D perhaps matches TRBD2 (5 bases). This CDR3 contains 12 residues. V lost 3 bases, J lost 7 bases, and 7 bases lay in between. In germline, CDR1 is MNHEY, CDR2 SMNVEV (reference sequence). The CDR3 loop is CASSFGGNEQFF. In DNA, the CDR3 is TGTGCCAGCAGTTTCGGAGGTAATGAGCAGTTCTTC.

V gene TRBV4-2 combines with J gene TRBJ2-5; D may be TRBD2 (7 bases). Germline CDR1 is LGHNA and CDR2 is YNFKEQ. The V end was cut by 3 bases, the J end by 3 bases, with 20 bases between. The CDR3 runs 17 residues. CDR3 residues: CASSQGGAGGGKETQYF. The CDR3, as DNA: TGTGCCAGCAGCCAGGGGGGGGCGGGCGGGGGTAAAGAGACCCAGTACTTC.

The chain links TRBV29-1 to TRBJ2-7; 10 bases are a match to TRBD1. V dropped 1 base and J dropped 2; count of bases not matched to a gene: 2. This CDR3 has 14 residues. The germline V gene has CDR1 SQVTM and CDR2 ANQGSEA. The CDR3 here is CSVEGQGATYEQYF. The DNA for the CDR3 is TGCAGCGTTGAAGGACAGGGGGCCACCTACGAGCAGTACTTC.

The gene calls are TRBV16 and TRBJ2-7; possible D gene TRBD1, 6 bases. The V and J ends lost 1 base and 3 bases respectively, with 10 bases between them. CDR1 and CDR2 (germline): KGHSY, FQNENV. This CDR3 is 14 amino acids long. CDR3 DNA sequence: TGTGCCAGCAGCCAATTCACAGGGAACTACGAGCAGTACTTC. The encoded protein is CASSQFTGNYEQYF.

This chain uses TRBV5-4 with TRBJ1-1, with D tentatively TRBD1 (6 bases). Germline V gene data show CDR1 as SGHNT and CDR2 as YYREEE (reference sequence). This CDR3 has 15 residues. Trimming took off 4 bases at V and 1 base at J, with 14 bases between the two ends. In DNA, the CDR3 is TGTGCCAGCAGCCCCCAGGGGTTCCCGAACACTGAAGCTTTCTTT. Translation: CASSPQGFPNTEAFF. The full variable domain, completed using reference TRBV5-4 and TRBJ1-1, is ETGVTQSPTHLIKTRGQQVTLRCSSQSGHNTVSWYQQALGQGPQFIFQYYREEENGRGNFPPRFSGLQFPNYSSELNVNALELDDSALYLCASSPQGFPNTEAFFGQGTRLTVV.

V gene TRBV28 combines with J gene TRBJ2-5; 7 positions match TRBD1. This CDR3 spans 15 amino acids. Germline trimming cut 7 bases from V and 5 bases from J; bases unmatched to any gene: 13. Germline CDR1 MDHEN, CDR2 SYDVKM. In DNA, the CDR3 is TGTGCCAGCAAAACCTGGACAGGCGGAATGGAGACCCAGTACTTC. Translating gives CASKTWTGGMETQYF.

The V and J genes are TRBV28 and TRBJ2-1, with D perhaps matching TRBD2 (5 bases). The CDR3 length is 14 residues. Germline-derived CDR1 and CDR2 are MDHEN and SYDVKM. Trimming stripped 2 bases from V and 7 bases from J, with 12 bases between. CDR3 amino acids: CASSLRASWNEQFF. For the CDR3, the DNA is TGTGCCAGCAGTTTAAGGGCTAGCTGGAATGAGCAGTTCTTC.

The chain has TRBV5-6 and TRBJ2-1; D is unclear. The germline V and J ends were trimmed by 4 bases and 4 bases, with 9 bases remaining between them. The V gene's germline CDR1 is SGHDT and CDR2 YYEEEE. The CDR3 has 13 amino acids. Written as DNA, the CDR3 is TGTGCCAGCAGCCCCCCGGGTTACAATGAGCAGTTCTTC. Protein: CASSPPGYNEQFF.

The chain carries TRBV7-8 and TRBJ1-3; maybe TRBD1 (5 bases). This CDR3 has 15 amino acids. Trimming removed 1 base from V and 2 bases from J, with 9 bases in between. From germline, CDR1 is SGHVS and CDR2 FQNEAQ. CDR3 bases: TGTGCCAGCAGCTTAGTAGACAGCCCTGGAAACACCATATATTTT. Protein sequence: CASSLVDSPGNTIYF.

The DNA of the CDR3 is TGTGCCAGCAGCCCCCGCGGAGCGGATCAAGAGACCCAGTACTTC. It translates to CASSPRGADQETQYF. V gene TRBV11-2 combines with J gene TRBJ2-5, with D possibly matching TRBD2 (5 bases). Trimming stripped 5 bases from V and 2 bases from J, with 15 bases between. Germline V gives CDR1 SGHAT, CDR2 FQNNGV. The CDR3 has 15 amino acids. The whole variable domain, remainder taken from reference TRBV11-2 and TRBJ2-5, is EAGVAQSPRYKIIEKRQSVAFWCNPISGHATLYWYQQILGQGPKLLIQFQNNGVVDDSQLPKDRFSAERLKGVDSTLKIQPAKLEDSAVYLCASSPRGADQETQYFGPGTRLLVL.